This record concerns one T cell receptor (beta chain) sequence. The antigen is not known. The table came from immunoSEQ multiplex PCR; TCRdb's copy has only in-frame clones and leaves some out. Of roughly 45,000 clones in the sample, 65% to 90% were seen once. The V end lost 0 bases, the J end lost 3 bases, and 13 bases lay between the germline ends. This CDR3 is 15 amino acids long. The germline CDR1 and CDR2 sequences are SGHDT and YYEEEE. The data derive from a study of lymphopenia after photon versus proton radiotherapy. Whole-study results and caveats: Authors raise, but do not show, better survival with proton therapy.

The sequenced sample was peripheral blood, obtained from a patient treated with photon-based radiotherapy. This chain uses TRBV5-6 with TRBJ2-7; weak D call: TRBD1 (6 bases). This receptor was obtained from a man aged 40-55 years with gastric cancer. The CDR3 loop is CASSLGGTPLYEQYF. CDR3 in DNA: TGTGCCAGCAGCTTGGGTGGGACACCCCTCTACGAGCAGTACTTC.